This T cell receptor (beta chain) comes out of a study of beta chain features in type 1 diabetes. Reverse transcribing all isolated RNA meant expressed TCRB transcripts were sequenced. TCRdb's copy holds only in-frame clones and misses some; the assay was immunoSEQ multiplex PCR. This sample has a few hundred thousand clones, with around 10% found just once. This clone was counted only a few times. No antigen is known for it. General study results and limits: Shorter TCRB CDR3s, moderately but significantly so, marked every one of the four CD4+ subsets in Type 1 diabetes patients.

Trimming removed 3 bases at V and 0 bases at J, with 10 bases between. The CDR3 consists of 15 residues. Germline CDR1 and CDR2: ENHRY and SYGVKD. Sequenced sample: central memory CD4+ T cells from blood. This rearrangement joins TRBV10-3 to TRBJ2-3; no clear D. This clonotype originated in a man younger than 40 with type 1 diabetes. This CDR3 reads CAISDGIASTDTQYF. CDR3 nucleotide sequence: TGTGCCATCAGTGATGGAATTGCTAGCACAGATACGCAGTATTTT.